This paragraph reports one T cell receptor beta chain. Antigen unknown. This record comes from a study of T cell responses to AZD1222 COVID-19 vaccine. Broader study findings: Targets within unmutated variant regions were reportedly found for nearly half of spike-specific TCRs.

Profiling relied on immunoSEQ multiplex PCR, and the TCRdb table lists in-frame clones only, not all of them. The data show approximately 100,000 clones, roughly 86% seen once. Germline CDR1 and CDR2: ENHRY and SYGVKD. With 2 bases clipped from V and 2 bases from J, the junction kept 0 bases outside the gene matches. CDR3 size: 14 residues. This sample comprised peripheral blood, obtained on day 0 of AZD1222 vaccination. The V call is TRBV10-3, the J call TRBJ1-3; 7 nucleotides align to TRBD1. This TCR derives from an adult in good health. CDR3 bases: TGTGCCATCAGTGAGGGACAGGCTGGAAACACCATATATTTT. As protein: CAISEGQAGNTIYF.